The T cell receptor (beta chain) described here comes from a study of response to subunit inactivated influenza vaccine. TCRdb reanalysed the RT-PCR reads using MiXCR and keeps one entry per CDR3 protein. The repertoire holds some 570,000 distinct CDR3 sequences, with 11% as singletons. Germline values: CDR1 MNHNS, CDR2 SASEGT. V was clipped by 6 bases and J by 7 bases, with 16 bases between them. The CDR3 spans 14 residues. There are a few counts of this clonotype. The same sample was also used in a study of T cells expressing NK-cell markers. From that second work: TCR beta cDNA was made by 5'RACE template switching with UMIs.

This sample comprised PBMCs from blood, obtained on the day of vaccination. The sequence derives from a middle-aged man who received an inactivated influenza vaccine. This chain joins TRBV6-1 and TRBJ1-5; tentatively, D is TRBD1 (5 bases). The CDR3: CASSATRVRQPQHF. CDR3 sequence (DNA): TGTGCCAGCAGCGCCACCAGGGTTAGGCAGCCCCAGCATTTT.